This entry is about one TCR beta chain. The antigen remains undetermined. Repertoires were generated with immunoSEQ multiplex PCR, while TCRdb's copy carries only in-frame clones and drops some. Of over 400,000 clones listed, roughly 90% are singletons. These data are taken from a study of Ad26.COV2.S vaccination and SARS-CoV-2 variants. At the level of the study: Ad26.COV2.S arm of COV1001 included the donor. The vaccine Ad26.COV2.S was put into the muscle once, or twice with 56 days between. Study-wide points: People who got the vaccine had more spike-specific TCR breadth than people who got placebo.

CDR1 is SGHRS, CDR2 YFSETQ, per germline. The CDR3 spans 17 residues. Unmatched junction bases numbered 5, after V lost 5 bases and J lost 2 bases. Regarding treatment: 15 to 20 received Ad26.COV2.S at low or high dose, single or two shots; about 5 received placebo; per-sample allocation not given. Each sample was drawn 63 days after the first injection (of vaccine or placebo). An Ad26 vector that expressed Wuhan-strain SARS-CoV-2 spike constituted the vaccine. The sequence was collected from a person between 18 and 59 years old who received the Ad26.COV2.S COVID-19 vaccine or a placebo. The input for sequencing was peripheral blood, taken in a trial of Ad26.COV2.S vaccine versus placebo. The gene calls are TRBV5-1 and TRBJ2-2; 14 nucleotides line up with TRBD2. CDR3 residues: CASRRTSGGLNTGELFF. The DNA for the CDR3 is TGCGCCAGCAGGCGGACTAGCGGGGGGCTCAACACCGGGGAGCTGTTTTTT. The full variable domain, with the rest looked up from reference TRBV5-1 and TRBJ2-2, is KAGVTQTPRYLIKTRGQQVTLSCSPISGHRSVSWYQQTPGQGLQFLFEYFSETQRNKGNFPGRFSGRQFSNSRSEMNVSTLELGDSALYLCASRRTSGGLNTGELFFGEGSRLTVL.